Below, one T cell receptor (beta chain) is given with its context. The CDR3 has 18 amino acids. Germline assignment: CDR1 SGDLS and CDR2 YYNGEE. V was pared by 0 bases and J by 1 base, with 7 bases of the junction left unmatched. This record belongs to a study of blood T cell repertoires in COVID-19. About the research overall: Collection of acute and convalescent COVID-19 samples took place in the United States, Italy and Spain.

Here immunoSEQ multiplex PCR was the method, and the copy in TCRdb shows in-frame clones only, minus some. Found here are 55,000 to 65,000 clones, roughly 90% of them singletons; the top ten hold more than 4.5%. This chain joins TRBV9 and TRBJ2-5, with 12 positions matching TRBD2. Sample: peripheral blood. This clonotype was sampled from an elderly man in a cohort sampled during active COVID-19. The CDR3 loop reads CASSVGPSSGRAQETQYF. The CDR3 DNA is TGTGCCAGCAGCGTAGGGCCCTCTAGCGGGAGGGCCCAAGAGACCCAGTACTTC.